This TCR beta chain was profiled in a study of blood T cell repertoires in COVID-19. V lost 5 bases and J lost 2; bases outside the gene matches: 2. CDR3 size: 14 residues. Germline CDR1 SGHKS, CDR2 YYEKEE (reference sequence). Assay: immunoSEQ multiplex PCR; the TCRdb copy retains only in-frame clones and omits some. The repertoire consists of about 190,000 clones, with approximately 86% occurring once and the leading ten covering 0.95% to 1.3%. The rearrangement joins TRBV5-5 to TRBJ2-7, with 12 positions matching TRBD2. Specimen: peripheral blood. The sequence was obtained from a man aged 30 to 39 with acute or convalescent COVID-19. The CDR3 coding sequence is TGTGCCAGCAGATGGACTAGCGGGACCTACGAGCAGTACTTC. This gives the protein CASRWTSGTYEQYF.